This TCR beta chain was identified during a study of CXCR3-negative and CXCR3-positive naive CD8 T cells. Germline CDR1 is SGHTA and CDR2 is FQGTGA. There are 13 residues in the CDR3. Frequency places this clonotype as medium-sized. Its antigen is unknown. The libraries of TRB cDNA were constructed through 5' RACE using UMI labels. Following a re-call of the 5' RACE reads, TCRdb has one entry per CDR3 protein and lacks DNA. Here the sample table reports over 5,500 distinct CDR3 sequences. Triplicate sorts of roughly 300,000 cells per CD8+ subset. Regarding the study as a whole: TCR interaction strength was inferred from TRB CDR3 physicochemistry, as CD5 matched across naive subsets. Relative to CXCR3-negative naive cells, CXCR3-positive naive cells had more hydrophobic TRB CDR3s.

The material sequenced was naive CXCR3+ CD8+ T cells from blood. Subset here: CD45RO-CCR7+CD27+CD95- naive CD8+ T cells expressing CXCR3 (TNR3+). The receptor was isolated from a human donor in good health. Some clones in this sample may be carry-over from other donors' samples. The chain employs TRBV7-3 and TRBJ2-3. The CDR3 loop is CASSLTSPDTQYF.